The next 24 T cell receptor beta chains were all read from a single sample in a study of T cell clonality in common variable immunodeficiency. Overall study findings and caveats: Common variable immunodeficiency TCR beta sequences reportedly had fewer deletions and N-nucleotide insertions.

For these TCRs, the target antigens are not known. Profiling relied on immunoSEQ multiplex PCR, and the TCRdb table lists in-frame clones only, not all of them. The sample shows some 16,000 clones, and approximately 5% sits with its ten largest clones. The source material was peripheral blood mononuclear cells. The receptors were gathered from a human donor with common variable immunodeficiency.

The DNA read from the CDR3 is TGTGCCAGCAAGGGACAGAGGAACACTGAA. Translation: CASKGQRNTE. The full CDR3 sequence reads CASKGQRNTEAFF. The chain has TRBV19 and TRBJ1-1; 7 nucleotides line up with TRBD1. The read terminates 3 residues before the CDR3 end, so the remaining end is supplied by the germline J gene. This CDR3 region has 13 residues. Germline trimming cut 9 bases from V and 1 base from J; bases unmatched to any gene: 5. Germline assignment: CDR1 LNHDA and CDR2 SQIVND (reference sequence).

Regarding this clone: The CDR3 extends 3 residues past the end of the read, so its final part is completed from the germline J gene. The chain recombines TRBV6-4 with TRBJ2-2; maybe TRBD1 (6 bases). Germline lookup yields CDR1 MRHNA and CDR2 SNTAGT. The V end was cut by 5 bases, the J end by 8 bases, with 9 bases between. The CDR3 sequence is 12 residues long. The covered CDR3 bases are TGTGCCAGCAGTCCCGGACAGGGGGAG. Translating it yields CASSPGQGE. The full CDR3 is CASSPGQGELFF.

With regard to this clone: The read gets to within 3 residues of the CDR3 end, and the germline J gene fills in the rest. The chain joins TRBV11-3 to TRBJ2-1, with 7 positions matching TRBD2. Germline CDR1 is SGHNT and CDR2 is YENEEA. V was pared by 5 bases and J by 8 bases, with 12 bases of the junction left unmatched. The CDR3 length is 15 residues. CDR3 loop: CASSPQTGLVHEQFF. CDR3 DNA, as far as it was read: TGTGCCAGCAGCCCACAAACTGGACTAGTCCATGAG.

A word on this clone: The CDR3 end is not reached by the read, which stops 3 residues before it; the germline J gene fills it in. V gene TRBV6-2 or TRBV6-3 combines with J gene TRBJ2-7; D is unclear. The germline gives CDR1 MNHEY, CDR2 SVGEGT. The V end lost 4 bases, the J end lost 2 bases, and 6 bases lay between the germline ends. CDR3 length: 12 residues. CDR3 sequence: CASSSLPYEQYF. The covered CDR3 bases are TGTGCCAGCAGTTCCCTACCCTACGAG.

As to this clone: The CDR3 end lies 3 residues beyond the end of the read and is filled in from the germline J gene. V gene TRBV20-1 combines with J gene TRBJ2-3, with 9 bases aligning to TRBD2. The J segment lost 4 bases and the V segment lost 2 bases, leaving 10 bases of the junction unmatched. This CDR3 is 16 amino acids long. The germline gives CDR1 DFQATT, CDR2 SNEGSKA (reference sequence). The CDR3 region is CSARRFAGGSSDTQYF. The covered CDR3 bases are TGCAGTGCTAGACGGTTTGCGGGGGGGTCCTCAGATACG.

CDR3 in amino acids: CASKVGQESSYEQYF. The covered CDR3 bases are TGTGCCAGCAAAGTTGGGCAGGAAAGCTCCTACGAG. The genes are TRBV2 and TRBJ2-7; D unclear. Read data end 3 residues before the CDR3 end; the end is taken from the germline J gene. The CDR3 is 15 residues long. Germline V gene sequence: CDR1 SNHLY, CDR2 FYNNEI. Deletions cut 7 bases from V and 0 bases from J, with 16 bases between.

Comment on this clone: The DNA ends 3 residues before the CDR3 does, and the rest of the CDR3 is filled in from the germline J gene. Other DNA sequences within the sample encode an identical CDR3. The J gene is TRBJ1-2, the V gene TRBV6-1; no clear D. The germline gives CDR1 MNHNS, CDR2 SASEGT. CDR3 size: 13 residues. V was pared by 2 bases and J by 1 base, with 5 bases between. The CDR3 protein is CASSETGNYGYTF. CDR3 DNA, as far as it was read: TGTGCCAGCAGTGAAACCGGTAACTATGGC.

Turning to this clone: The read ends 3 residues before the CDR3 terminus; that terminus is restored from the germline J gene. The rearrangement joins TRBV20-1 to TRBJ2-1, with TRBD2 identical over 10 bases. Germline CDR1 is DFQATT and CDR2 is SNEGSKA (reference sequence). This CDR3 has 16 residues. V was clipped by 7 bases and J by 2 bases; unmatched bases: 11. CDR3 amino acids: CSVNPTGLAAYNEQFF. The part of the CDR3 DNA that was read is TGCAGTGTTAACCCAACCGGACTAGCGGCCTACAATGAG.

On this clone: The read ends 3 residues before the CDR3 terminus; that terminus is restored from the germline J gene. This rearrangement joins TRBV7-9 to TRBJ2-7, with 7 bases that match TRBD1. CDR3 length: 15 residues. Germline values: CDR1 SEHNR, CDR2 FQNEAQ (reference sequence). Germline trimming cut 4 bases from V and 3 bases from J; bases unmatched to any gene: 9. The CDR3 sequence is CASSSHSGQNYEQYF. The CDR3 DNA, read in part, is TGTGCCAGCAGCTCTCACTCGGGACAGAACTACGAG.

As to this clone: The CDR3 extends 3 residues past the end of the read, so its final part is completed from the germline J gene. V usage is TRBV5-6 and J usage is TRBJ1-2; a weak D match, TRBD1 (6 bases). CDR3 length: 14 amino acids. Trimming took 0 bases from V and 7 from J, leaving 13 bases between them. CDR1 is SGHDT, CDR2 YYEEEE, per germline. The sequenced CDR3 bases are TGTGCCAGCAGCTTGGCTCAGGGGTTCGGTGGC. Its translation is CASSLAQGFGG. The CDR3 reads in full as CASSLAQGFGGYTF.

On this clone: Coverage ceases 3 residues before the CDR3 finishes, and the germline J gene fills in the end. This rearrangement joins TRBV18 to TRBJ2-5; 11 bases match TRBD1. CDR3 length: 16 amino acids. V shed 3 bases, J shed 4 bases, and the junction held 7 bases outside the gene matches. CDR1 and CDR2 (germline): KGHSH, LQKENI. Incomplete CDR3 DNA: TGTGCCAGCTCACCTACAGGAGGGACAGGGGGAGAGACC. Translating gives CASSPTGGTGGET. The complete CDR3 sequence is CASSPTGGTGGETQYF.

The part of the CDR3 DNA that was read is TGTGCCAGTACCGGGGGTGGTGAG. The encoded protein is CASTGGGE. The CDR3, in full, reads CASTGGGEQFF. This chain connects TRBV19 to TRBJ2-1, with D maybe TRBD2 (6 bases). The observed sequence ends 3 residues before the CDR3 terminus, with the missing tail filled in from the germline J gene. V was clipped by 7 bases and J by 9 bases, with 10 bases between them. CDR1 is LNHDA, CDR2 SQIVND, per germline (reference sequence). The CDR3 spans 11 residues.

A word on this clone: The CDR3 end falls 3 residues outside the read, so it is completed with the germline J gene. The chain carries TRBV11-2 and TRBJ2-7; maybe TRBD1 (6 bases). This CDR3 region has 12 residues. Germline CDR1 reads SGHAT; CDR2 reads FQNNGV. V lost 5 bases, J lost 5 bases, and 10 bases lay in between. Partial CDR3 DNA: TGTGCCAGCAGCCTCGGACAGAACGAG. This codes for CASSLGQNE. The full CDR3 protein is CASSLGQNEQYF.

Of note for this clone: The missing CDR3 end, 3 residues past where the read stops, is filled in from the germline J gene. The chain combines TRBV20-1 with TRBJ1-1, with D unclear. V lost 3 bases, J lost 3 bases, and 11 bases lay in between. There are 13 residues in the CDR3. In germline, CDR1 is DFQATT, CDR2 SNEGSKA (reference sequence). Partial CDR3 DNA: TGCAGTGCTAGCTCGGGGTTTGACACTGAA. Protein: CSASSGFDTE. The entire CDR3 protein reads CSASSGFDTEAFF.

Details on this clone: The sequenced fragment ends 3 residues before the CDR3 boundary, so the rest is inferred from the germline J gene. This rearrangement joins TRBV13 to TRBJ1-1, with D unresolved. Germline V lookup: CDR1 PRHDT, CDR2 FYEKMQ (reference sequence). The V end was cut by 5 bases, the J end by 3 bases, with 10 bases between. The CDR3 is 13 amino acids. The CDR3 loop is CASSPPPDTEAFF. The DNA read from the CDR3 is TGTGCCAGCAGCCCGCCGCCAGACACTGAA.

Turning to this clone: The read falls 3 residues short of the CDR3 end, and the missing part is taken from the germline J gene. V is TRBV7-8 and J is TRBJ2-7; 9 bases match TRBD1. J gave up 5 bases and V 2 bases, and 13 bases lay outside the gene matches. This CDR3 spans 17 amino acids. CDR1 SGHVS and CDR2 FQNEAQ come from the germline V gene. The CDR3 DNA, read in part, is TGTGCCAGCAGCTTAACCCACAGTCCGGGACAGGGCAACGAG. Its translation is CASSLTHSPGQGNE. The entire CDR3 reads CASSLTHSPGQGNEQYF.

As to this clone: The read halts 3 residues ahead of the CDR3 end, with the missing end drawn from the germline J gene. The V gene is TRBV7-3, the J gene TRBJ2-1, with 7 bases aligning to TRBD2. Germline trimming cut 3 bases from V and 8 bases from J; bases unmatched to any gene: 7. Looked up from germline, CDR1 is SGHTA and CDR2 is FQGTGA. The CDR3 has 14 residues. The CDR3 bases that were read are TGTGCCAGCAGCTTGCGCGGGAGAAGGGATGAG. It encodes CASSLRGRRDE. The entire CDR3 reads CASSLRGRRDEQFF.

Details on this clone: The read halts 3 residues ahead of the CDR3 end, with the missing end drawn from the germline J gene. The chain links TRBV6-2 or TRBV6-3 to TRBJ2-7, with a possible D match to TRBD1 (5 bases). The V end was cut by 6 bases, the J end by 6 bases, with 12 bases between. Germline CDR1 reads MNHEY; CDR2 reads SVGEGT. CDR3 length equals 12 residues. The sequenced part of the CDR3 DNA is TGTGCCAGCAGCCCGACAGTTCGCGAG. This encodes CASSPTVRE. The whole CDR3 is CASSPTVREQYF.

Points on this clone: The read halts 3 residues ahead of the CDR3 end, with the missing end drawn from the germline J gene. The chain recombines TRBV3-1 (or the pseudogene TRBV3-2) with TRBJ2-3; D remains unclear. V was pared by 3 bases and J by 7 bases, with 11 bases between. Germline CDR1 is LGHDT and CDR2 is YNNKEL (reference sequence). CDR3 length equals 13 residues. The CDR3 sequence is CASSQATLNTQYF. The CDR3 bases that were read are TGTGCCAGCAGCCAGGCGACACTCAATACG.

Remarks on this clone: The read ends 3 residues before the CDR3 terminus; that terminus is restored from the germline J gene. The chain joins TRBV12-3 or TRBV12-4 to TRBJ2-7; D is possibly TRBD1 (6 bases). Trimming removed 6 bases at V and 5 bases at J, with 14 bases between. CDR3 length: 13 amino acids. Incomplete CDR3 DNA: TGTGCCAGCAGGTCGGACAGCCCCAACGAG. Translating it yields CASRSDSPNE. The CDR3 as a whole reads CASRSDSPNEQYF.

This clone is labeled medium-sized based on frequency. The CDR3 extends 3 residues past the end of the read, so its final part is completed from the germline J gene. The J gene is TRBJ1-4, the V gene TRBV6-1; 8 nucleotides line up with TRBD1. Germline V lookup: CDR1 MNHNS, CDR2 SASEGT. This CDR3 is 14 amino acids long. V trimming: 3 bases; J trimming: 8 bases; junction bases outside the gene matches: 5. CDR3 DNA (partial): TGTGCCAGCAGTGAGCCACAGGGGGGCGAAAAA. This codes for CASSEPQGGEK. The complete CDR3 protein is CASSEPQGGEKLFF.

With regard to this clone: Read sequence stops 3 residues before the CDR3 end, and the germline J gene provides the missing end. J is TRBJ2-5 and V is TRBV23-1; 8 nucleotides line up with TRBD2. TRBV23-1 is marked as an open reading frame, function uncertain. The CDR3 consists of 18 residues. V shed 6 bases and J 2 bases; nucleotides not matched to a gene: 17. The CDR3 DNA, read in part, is TGCGCCAGCAGGTTCATAGCGGGGCTAGTAGGGGGGCAAGAGACC. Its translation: CASRFIAGLVGGQET. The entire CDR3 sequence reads CASRFIAGLVGGQETQYF.

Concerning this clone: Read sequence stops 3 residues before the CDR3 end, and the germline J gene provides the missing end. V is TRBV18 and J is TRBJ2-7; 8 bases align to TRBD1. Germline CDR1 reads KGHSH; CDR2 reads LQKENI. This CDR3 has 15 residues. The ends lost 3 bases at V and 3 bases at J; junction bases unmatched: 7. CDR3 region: CASSPSGTGDYEQYF. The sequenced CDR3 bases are TGTGCCAGCTCACCTTCCGGGACAGGAGACTACGAG.

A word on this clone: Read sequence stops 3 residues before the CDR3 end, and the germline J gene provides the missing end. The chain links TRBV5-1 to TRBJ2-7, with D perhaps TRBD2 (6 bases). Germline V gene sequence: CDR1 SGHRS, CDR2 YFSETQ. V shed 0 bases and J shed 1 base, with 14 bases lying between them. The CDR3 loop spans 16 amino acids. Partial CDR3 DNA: TGCGCCAGCAGCTTGGTTCCGGCCGGGACTTCCTACGAG. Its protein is CASSLVPAGTSYE. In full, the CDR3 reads CASSLVPAGTSYEQYF. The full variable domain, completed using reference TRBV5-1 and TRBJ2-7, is KAGVTQTPRYLIKTRGQQVTLSCSPISGHRSVSWYQQTPGQGLQFLFEYFSETQRNKGNFPGRFSGRQFSNSRSEMNVSTLELGDSALYLCASSLVPAGTSYEQYFGPGTRLTVT.